The T cell receptor beta chain under discussion was sequenced for a study of metastatic and nonmetastatic thyroid tumors. Study details: Across peripheral blood and tumor or nodule tissue samples taken from malignant and benign thyroid patients, the repertoires were compared with one another.

The CDR3 runs 14 residues. V shed 4 bases and J shed 2 bases, with 12 bases lying between them. CDR1 and CDR2 (germline): SEHNR, FQNEAQ (reference sequence). All patients were treatment-naive before thyroid surgery. Whole-study results and caveats: Malignant thyroid tumors reportedly exceeded benign nodules significantly in TCR beta diversity, with the difference appearing in blood and tumor.

At least ten counts were recorded for this clone. Its antigen is undetermined. Source study methods: Variation in CDR3 across clinicopathological groups served as the basis for constructing a distant-metastasis classifier in papillary thyroid cancer. Through MiXCR, TCRdb re-clonotyped the PCR reads. TCRdb's processing, not the study's, gives the V and J calls here. The sample lists roughly 23,000 clones, roughly 15% occurring once. This sequence originates from a female donor with papillary thyroid cancer or a benign thyroid nodule (not recorded which). Some clones in this sample may be carry-over from other donors' samples. Sequenced input: tumor tissue. The gene calls are TRBV7-9 and TRBJ2-7; weak D call: TRBD2 (5 bases). CDR3 sequence reads: CASSSSGGAYEQYF. The CDR3 bases are TGTGCCAGCAGCTCGTCAGGAGGTGCCTACGAGCAGTACTTC.